This T cell receptor beta chain was retrieved from a study of cytomegalovirus exposure and HLA in healthy donors. Study outcomes and limitations: One variant, a missense change in DCLRE1C, was linked in a later analysis to TCR beta V- and J-gene trimming. Previously analyzed data showed that most TCR beta V segments were productive at a frequency of about 90% or about 30%.

Donors were ostensibly healthy at sampling, although undocumented immune exposures were probable. The PCR used 60 Vbeta and 13 Jbeta primers. Assay: immunoSEQ multiplex PCR; the TCRdb copy retains only in-frame clones and omits some. Of more than 100,000 clones detected, 70% to 90% appear once; the ten largest clones hold about 1.5%. This clone was recorded once. Its target is not known. This TCR derives from a man aged 40-50 years in good health and CMV-seronegative. The sample was PBMCs.

CDR3 protein: CASSQQTVTYEQYF. The CDR3 DNA sequence: TGCGCCAGCAGCCAGCAGACAGTTACCTACGAGCAGTACTTC. The chain has TRBV5-1 and TRBJ2-7, with D maybe TRBD1 (5 bases). V was clipped by 4 bases and J by 2 bases, with 13 bases between them. The CDR3 is made up of 14 amino acids. CDR1 SGHRS and CDR2 YFSETQ come from the germline V gene.